These 17 T cell receptor beta chains were sequenced from one sample in a study of T cell responses to AZD1222 COVID-19 vaccine. Assay: immunoSEQ multiplex PCR; the TCRdb copy retains only in-frame clones and omits some. The data show roughly 120,000 clones, 88% seen once. Source: peripheral blood, taken on day 0 of MenACWY control vaccination. These TCRs come from an adult in good health.

J is TRBJ2-5 and V is TRBV6-6, with D unresolved. V dropped 0 bases and J dropped 5 bases, with 4 bases sitting between them. Germline CDR1 MNHNY, CDR2 SVGAGI (reference sequence). The CDR3 sequence is 12 residues long. CDR3: CASSYSGETQYF. Written as DNA, the CDR3 is TGTGCCAGCAGTTACTCTGGGGAGACCCAGTACTTC.

The chain recombines TRBV5-1 with TRBJ2-7, with TRBD2 matching over 11 bases. Germline lookup yields CDR1 SGHRS and CDR2 YFSETQ. The J segment lost 4 bases and the V segment lost 0 bases, leaving 6 bases of the junction unmatched. The CDR3 totals 16 residues. The CDR3 is CASSLGLAGSIYEQYF. In nucleotides, the CDR3 is TGCGCCAGCAGCTTGGGACTAGCGGGGTCTATTTACGAGCAGTACTTC.

The chain combines TRBV11-2 with TRBJ2-7, with D maybe TRBD1 (6 bases). Germline V gene sequence: CDR1 SGHAT, CDR2 FQNNGV. This CDR3 region has 15 residues. V lost 5 bases, J lost 7 bases, and 21 bases lay in between. In DNA, the CDR3 is TGTGCCAGCAGCCACGACAGGCTCCGGGGTGGGGAGCAGTACTTC. Translating it yields CASSHDRLRGGEQYF.

The genes are TRBV11-3 and TRBJ2-5; possibly TRBD2 for D (6 bases). The germline V and J ends were trimmed by 5 bases and 4 bases, with 8 bases remaining between them. The CDR3 is 12 residues long. Germline V gene data show CDR1 as SGHNT and CDR2 as YENEEA. The CDR3 DNA reads TGTGCCAGCAGCACGGAGGGAGAGACCCAGTACTTC. Residues: CASSTEGETQYF.

This clone was picked up many times. The chain is built from TRBV7-3 and TRBJ1-2, with D possibly being TRBD1 (6 bases). The germline V gene encodes CDR1 SGHTA and CDR2 FQGTGA. CDR3 length: 15 amino acids. Trimming shortened V by 1 base and J by 8 bases, and 17 bases separated the two germline ends. The CDR3 DNA sequence: TGTGCCAGCAGCTTAAGGGACACTAGACCCGAAGGCTACACCTTC. Translated, it gives CASSLRDTRPEGYTF.

V gene TRBV20-1 combines with J gene TRBJ2-7, with D possibly being TRBD1 (5 bases). V dropped 3 bases and J dropped 2 bases, with 14 bases sitting between them. Germline V lookup: CDR1 DFQATT, CDR2 SNEGSKA (reference sequence). The CDR3 contains 14 residues. The CDR3 DNA follows: TGCAGTGCTAGTAAGCCAGGGCCTACCTACGAGCAGTACTTC. Protein: CSASKPGPTYEQYF.

This chain joins TRBV6-5 and TRBJ2-7; 11 bases agree with TRBD2. This CDR3 is 14 amino acids long. The V segment lost 7 bases and the J segment 7 bases; nucleotides outside the gene matches: 9. Germline CDR1 and CDR2: MNHEY and SVGAGI. CDR3 nucleotides: TGTGCCAGCAACCCACTAGCGGGAGCTAGAGAGCAGTACTTC. Translated: CASNPLAGAREQYF.

This chain links TRBV19 with TRBJ2-2; D gene unclear. Germline V gene sequence: CDR1 LNHDA, CDR2 SQIVND (reference sequence). There are 15 residues in the CDR3. Trimming shortened V by 5 bases and J by 5 bases, and 15 bases separated the two germline ends. The DNA for the CDR3 is TGTGCCAGTAGTCTCCGACGGAGTGGGACCGGGGAGCTGTTTTTT. It is translated as CASSLRRSGTGELFF.

The chain employs TRBV11-2 and TRBJ1-2; the D gene is possibly TRBD1 (5 bases). Germline values: CDR1 SGHAT, CDR2 FQNNGV. The V gene lost 5 bases and the J gene lost 8 bases, with 12 bases spanning the gap. The CDR3 is 12 amino acids. CDR3: CASSTGVPGYTF. The CDR3 DNA reads TGTGCCAGCAGCACGGGGGTTCCAGGCTACACCTTC.

This rearrangement joins TRBV29-1 to TRBJ2-2; 7 nucleotides match TRBD1. Germline-derived CDR1 and CDR2 are SQVTM and ANQGSEA. This CDR3 contains 12 residues. The trim removed 7 bases at V and 6 bases at J, leaving 5 bases unmatched. In DNA form, the CDR3 reads TGCAGCGCACAGGGGAGCCCCGGGGAGCTGTTTTTT. Its protein product is CSAQGSPGELFF.

This rearrangement joins TRBV28 to TRBJ2-2; a weak D match, TRBD2 (6 bases). CDR3 length: 16 amino acids. V lost 1 base and J lost 1, with 10 bases in between. Germline values: CDR1 MDHEN, CDR2 SYDVKM. The DNA for the CDR3 is TGTGCCAGCAGTTTATCCCCGGGAGAGAACACCGGGGAGCTGTTTTTT. This encodes CASSLSPGENTGELFF.

The V call is TRBV7-9, the J call TRBJ2-7; D possibly matches TRBD1 or TRBD2 (5 bases each). Germline loops: CDR1 SEHNR, CDR2 FQNEAQ (reference sequence). CDR3 length: 14 residues. V lost 7 bases and J lost 2, with 15 bases in between. The CDR3 region is CASKDPGRTYEQYF. The CDR3 region has the DNA TGTGCCAGCAAGGACCCGGGACGGACCTACGAGCAGTACTTC.

V and J are TRBV30 and TRBJ1-5; no clear D. CDR1 is GTSNPN, CDR2 SVGIG, per germline (reference sequence). Trimming took off 2 bases at V and 4 bases at J, with 15 bases between the two ends. The CDR3 length is 15 residues. For the CDR3, the DNA is TGTGCCTGGAGTATCACCCCGGGAGCTAATCAGCCCCAGCATTTT. Its translation: CAWSITPGANQPQHF.

The V gene is TRBV5-1, the J gene TRBJ2-1; TRBD2 matches 13 bases. Germline CDR1 is SGHRS and CDR2 is YFSETQ. With 3 bases clipped from V and 0 bases from J, the junction kept 6 bases outside the gene matches. The CDR3 consists of 18 residues. This CDR3 reads CASSSPGLAGSSYNEQFF. As DNA, the CDR3 is TGCGCCAGCAGCTCGCCGGGACTAGCGGGATCCTCCTACAATGAGCAGTTCTTC. Complete variable domain (other parts from reference TRBV5-1 and TRBJ2-1): KAGVTQTPRYLIKTRGQQVTLSCSPISGHRSVSWYQQTPGQGLQFLFEYFSETQRNKGNFPGRFSGRQFSNSRSEMNVSTLELGDSALYLCASSSPGLAGSSYNEQFFGPGTRLTVL.

The CDR3 reads CASSININYGYTF. CDR3 bases: TGTGCCAGTAGTATTAACATAAACTATGGCTACACCTTC. The V and J genes are TRBV19 and TRBJ1-2; D not resolved. With 3 bases removed from V and 2 bases from J, the gap between germline ends came to 7 bases. CDR3 length: 13 amino acids. CDR1 and CDR2 (germline): LNHDA, SQIVND (reference sequence).

This sequence joins TRBV20-1 and TRBJ2-2; a possible D gene is TRBD2 (6 bases). V was pared by 6 bases and J by 0 bases, with 11 bases between. The germline gives CDR1 DFQATT, CDR2 SNEGSKA (reference sequence). The CDR3 totals 14 residues. CDR3 loop: CSASSGPNTGELFF. DNA of the CDR3: TGCAGTGCGAGTAGCGGTCCGAACACCGGGGAGCTGTTTTTT.

The chain recombines TRBV28 with TRBJ2-7, with D hard to call. This CDR3 has 12 residues. Germline V lookup: CDR1 MDHEN, CDR2 SYDVKM. V was trimmed by 3 bases and J by 6 bases, leaving 9 bases between them. CDR3 nucleotides: TGTGCCAGCAGTTTGGTCAAGGCCGAGCAGTACTTC. Its protein product is CASSLVKAEQYF.